One and the same sample provided the 14 T cell receptor beta chains below, sequenced in a study of blood T cell repertoires in COVID-19. This table comes from immunoSEQ multiplex PCR, and its TCRdb copy is limited to in-frame clones, with some not included. The data contain some 260,000 clones, approximately 89% of them singletons. The sequencing input was peripheral blood. These receptors came from a woman in her twenties or thirties with COVID-19, enrolled during active disease.

The V gene is TRBV5-1, the J gene TRBJ2-3, with 7 bases that match TRBD2. V trimming: 2 bases; J trimming: 4 bases; junction bases outside the gene matches: 10. This CDR3 is built from 16 residues. CDR1 and CDR2 (germline): SGHRS, YFSETQ. CDR3 residues: CASSLGAGEFPDTQYF. The DNA of the CDR3 is TGCGCCAGCAGCTTAGGGGCGGGAGAGTTCCCAGATACGCAGTATTTT.

The CDR3 region has the DNA TGTGCCAGCAGTTCTCTGTCTTGGAGCCAAGAGACCCAGTACTTC. Translating gives CASSSLSWSQETQYF. The chain carries TRBV6-2 or TRBV6-3 and TRBJ2-5, with D unresolved. The CDR3 contains 15 residues. Germline loops: CDR1 MNHEY, CDR2 SVGEGT. The V gene lost 4 bases and the J gene lost 1 base, with 13 bases spanning the gap.

The CDR3 loop is CASSLAGASGANVLTF. The CDR3 DNA follows: TGCGCCAGCAGCTTGGCGGGAGCCTCTGGGGCCAACGTCCTGACTTTC. The rearrangement joins TRBV5-1 to TRBJ2-6, with a possible D match to TRBD2 (6 bases). Trimming shortened V by 0 bases and J by 0 bases, and 7 bases separated the two germline ends. The CDR3 is 16 amino acids. Per germline, CDR1 SGHRS and CDR2 YFSETQ.

CDR3 nucleotides: TGTGCCAGCAGCTGGGGACTAGCGGTACAAGAGACCCAGTACTTC. It encodes CASSWGLAVQETQYF. This chain uses TRBV7-6 with TRBJ2-5; 11 nucleotides line up with TRBD2. The junction had 3 bases not matched to a gene; V was cut back by 4 bases and J by 2 bases. The germline V gene encodes CDR1 SGHVS and CDR2 FNYEAQ. This CDR3 is built from 15 residues.

Only one count was recorded for this clone. V usage is TRBV9 and J usage is TRBJ2-3; perhaps TRBD2 as D (5 bases). CDR1 and CDR2 (germline): SGDLS, YYNGEE. The V end was cut by 0 bases, the J end by 2 bases, with 10 bases between. This CDR3 region has 15 residues. The CDR3, as DNA: TGTGCCAGCAGCGTAGCGGAGGCCCACACAGATACGCAGTATTTT. It is translated as CASSVAEAHTDTQYF.

This clone was detected only once. The CDR3: CATSDLVREETQYF. The CDR3 DNA reads TGTGCCACCAGTGATTTGGTCAGGGAAGAGACCCAGTACTTC. The chain links TRBV24-1 to TRBJ2-5; weak D call: TRBD1 (5 bases). This CDR3 has 14 amino acids. Germline V gene sequence: CDR1 KGHDR, CDR2 SFDVKD. V was clipped by 0 bases and J by 3 bases, with 7 bases between them.

The rearrangement links TRBV11-2 to TRBJ1-4; possibly TRBD1 for D (5 bases). V was cut by 7 bases and J by 8 bases, with 17 bases left in between. This CDR3 is 14 amino acids long. CDR1 is SGHAT and CDR2 is FQNNGV in the germline V gene. The CDR3 region has the DNA TGTGCCAGCACAGCCTTCAGGGAGGACGAAAAACTGTTTTTT. This gives the protein CASTAFREDEKLFF.

CDR3 coding DNA: TGTGCCAGTAGTATGACAGGCGGAGGTGAGCAGTTCTTC. Residues: CASSMTGGGEQFF. The V call is TRBV19, the J call TRBJ2-1; possible D gene TRBD1, 6 bases. Trimming removed 3 bases at V and 9 bases at J, with 12 bases between. CDR3 length: 13 residues. Germline loops: CDR1 LNHDA, CDR2 SQIVND (reference sequence).

The V gene is TRBV6-5, the J gene TRBJ1-2, with D perhaps TRBD1 (5 bases). The CDR3 is 13 residues long. Germline CDR1 MNHEY, CDR2 SVGAGI. Trimming cost V 6 bases and J 5 bases, with 13 bases left between them. CDR3 in amino acids: CASSRGTAYGYTF. The CDR3 nucleotides read TGTGCCAGCAGCCGAGGGACTGCTTATGGCTACACCTTC.

This sequence joins TRBV7-6 and TRBJ1-2, with D possibly TRBD1 on 5 matching bases. This CDR3 is 12 amino acids long. V was clipped by 5 bases and J by 6 bases, with 10 bases between them. From germline, CDR1 is SGHVS and CDR2 FNYEAQ. As DNA, the CDR3 is TGTGCCAGCAGCCCCGGGGGGAATGGCTACACCTTC. It is translated as CASSPGGNGYTF.

This sequence joins TRBV11-3 and TRBJ1-2; the match to TRBD1 covers 11 bases. The CDR3 loop spans 15 amino acids. CDR1 is SGHNT and CDR2 is YENEEA in the germline V gene. The trim removed 3 bases at V and 3 bases at J, leaving 3 bases unmatched. CDR3 sequence reads: CASSFVGQGDYGYTF. DNA for the CDR3: TGTGCCAGCAGCTTTGTGGGACAGGGGGACTATGGCTACACCTTC. Complete variable domain (other parts from reference TRBV11-3 and TRBJ1-2): EAGVVQSPRYKIIEKKQPVAFWCNPISGHNTLYWYLQNLGQGPELLIRYENEEAVDDSQLPKDRFSAERLKGVDSTLKIQPAELGDSAVYLCASSFVGQGDYGYTFGSGTRLTVV.

CDR3 sequence: CASSPPADRGRIRQFF. The CDR3 nucleotides are TGTGCCAGCTCACCACCGGCGGACAGGGGTAGAATAAGGCAGTTCTTC. The chain joins TRBV18 to TRBJ2-1, with 9 nucleotides matching TRBD1. CDR3 length: 16 amino acids. The J segment lost 12 bases and the V segment lost 0 bases, leaving 12 bases of the junction unmatched. Germline CDR1 and CDR2: KGHSH and LQKENI.

This clone was picked up a small number of times. The V gene is TRBV9, the J gene TRBJ1-4; the match to TRBD1 covers 11 bases. Germline CDR1 is SGDLS and CDR2 is YYNGEE. V lost 3 bases to trimming and J lost 0 bases; unmatched junction nucleotides: 10. There are 19 residues in the CDR3. CDR3 region: CASSGPRGTGGATNEKLFF. DNA for the CDR3: TGTGCCAGCAGCGGACCGCGCGGGACAGGGGGTGCAACTAATGAAAAACTGTTTTTT.

This chain joins TRBV18 and TRBJ1-1; TRBD1 matches 8 bases. With 5 bases clipped from V and 3 bases from J, the junction kept 5 bases outside the gene matches. This CDR3 is 14 amino acids long. The germline gives CDR1 KGHSH, CDR2 LQKENI. The CDR3 DNA is TGTGCCAGCTCATCCTCACAGGGGGACACTGAAGCTTTCTTT. This translates into CASSSSQGDTEAFF.